One sample yielded the 6 T cell receptor beta chains listed below, sequenced in a study of cytomegalovirus exposure and HLA in healthy donors. PCR involved 60 Vbeta and 13 Jbeta primers. Assay: immunoSEQ multiplex PCR; the TCRdb copy retains only in-frame clones and omits some. The table lists approximately 240,000 clones, about three quarters of them singletons, with 2.7% in the top ten. Source material: PBMCs. Receptors were obtained from a woman in her sixties or seventies in good health and CMV-seropositive.

V gene TRBV2 combines with J gene TRBJ1-4; 9 bases fit TRBD1. Germline values: CDR1 SNHLY, CDR2 FYNNEI. V shed 5 bases and J 6 bases; nucleotides not matched to a gene: 4. The CDR3 runs 14 residues. DNA for the CDR3: TGTGCCAGCAGTTTGGACAGGGGTCATGAAAAACTGTTTTTT. The encoded protein is CASSLDRGHEKLFF.

The V and J genes are TRBV6-6 and TRBJ2-7; maybe TRBD2 (7 bases). The CDR3 is 14 amino acids. Germline-derived CDR1 and CDR2 are MNHNY and SVGAGI (reference sequence). Trimming pared 6 bases from V and 6 bases from J, leaving 18 bases between. This CDR3 reads CASSSRGAGSEQYF. CDR3 bases: TGTGCCAGCAGCTCTCGGGGGGCGGGGTCCGAGCAGTACTTC.

A remark on this clone: A junction end diverges from the germline sequence, so it may reflect a read error. The V call is TRBV18, the J call TRBJ2-7, with D possibly being TRBD1 (5 bases). Germline V gene data show CDR1 as KGHSH and CDR2 as LQKENI. The CDR3 sequence is 12 residues long. The CDR3 here is CASSPDSNRRHF. CDR3 coding DNA: TGTGCCAGCTCACCAGACAGCAACCGGCGCCACTTC.

The chain uses TRBV5-6 and TRBJ1-4; perhaps TRBD1 as D (5 bases). Trimming pared 0 bases from V and 6 bases from J, leaving 15 bases between. This CDR3 spans 16 amino acids. Looked up from germline, CDR1 is SGHDT and CDR2 is YYEEEE. Here the CDR3 reads CASSLVTFGGDEKLFF. The CDR3 bases are TGTGCCAGCAGCTTGGTTACGTTTGGAGGGGATGAAAAACTGTTTTTT.

The genes are TRBV4-2 and TRBJ2-5; 8 bases line up with TRBD1. TRBJ2-7 matches the DNA end more closely, so the J call is doubtful. The CDR3 has 14 residues. CDR1 is LGHNA and CDR2 is YNFKEQ in the germline V gene. Written as DNA, the CDR3 is TGTGCCAGCAGCCAAGATCTCGACAGGGGCGAGCAGTACTTC. Translation gives CASSQDLDRGEQYF.

V is TRBV6-1 and J is TRBJ2-1; 8 nucleotides match TRBD2. This CDR3 is built from 17 residues. V was clipped by 0 bases and J by 4 bases; unmatched bases: 8. Germline CDR1 MNHNS, CDR2 SASEGT. The CDR3 here is CASSEALLAGGYNEQFF. The CDR3 DNA follows: TGTGCCAGCAGTGAAGCGCTTCTCGCGGGAGGTTACAATGAGCAGTTCTTC.